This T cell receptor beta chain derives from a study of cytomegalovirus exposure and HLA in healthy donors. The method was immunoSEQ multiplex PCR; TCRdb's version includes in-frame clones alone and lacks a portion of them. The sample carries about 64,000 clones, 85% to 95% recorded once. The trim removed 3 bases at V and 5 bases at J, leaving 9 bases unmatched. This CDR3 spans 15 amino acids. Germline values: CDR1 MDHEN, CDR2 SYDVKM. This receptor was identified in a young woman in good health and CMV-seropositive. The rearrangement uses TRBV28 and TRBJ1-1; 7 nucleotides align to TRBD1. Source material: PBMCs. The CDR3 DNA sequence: TGTGCCAGCAGTTTGGCAGGGGGAGTGTTGACTGAAGCTTTCTTT. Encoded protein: CASSLAGGVLTEAFF.